This TCR beta chain was sequenced for a study of blood T cell repertoires in COVID-19. Across the study: The United States, Italy and Spain supplied acute and convalescent COVID-19 samples.

Per the authors' pipeline: Counts of nucleated cells, estimated from reference gene primer amplification, were obtained. Clones were read by immunoSEQ multiplex PCR, and TCRdb kept only the in-frame ones, dropping some. That table furnishes V, J and clone size, whereas the DNA furnished D and trimming. The table has roughly 6,800 clones, 88% seen once; the top ten hold roughly 17%. Germline CDR1 is LNHDA and CDR2 is SQIVND (reference sequence). Trimming took 5 bases from V and 1 from J; bases not matched to a gene: 3. This CDR3 region has 14 residues. J is TRBJ1-1 and V is TRBV19; 8 bases are a match to TRBD1. The TCR originated in a human donor in a cohort sampled during active COVID-19. Sample: peripheral blood. For the CDR3, the DNA is TGTGCCAGTAGTCGGACAGGGAAGAACACTGAAGCTTTCTTT. It codes for CASSRTGKNTEAFF.